This T cell receptor (beta chain) was found in a study of shared clonotypes between healthy human individuals. The test was conducted at deep level. Several immunoSEQ plates held equal portions of the genomic DNA taken from each subset. Method: immunoSEQ multiplex PCR; TCRdb's copy keeps in-frame clones and lacks some. Of roughly 2.5 million clones listed, over 85% are singletons. A single count supports this clone. Splitting of CD4+ cells produced CD45RA+ naive and CD45RA-negative memory subsets. The CDR3 is 15 amino acids. V was clipped by 6 bases and J by 0 bases, with 13 bases between them. Germline loops: CDR1 KGHSH, CDR2 LQKENI.

The sequence was collected from a man aged 18-30 years in good health. The rearrangement uses TRBV18 and TRBJ2-3; possibly TRBD1 for D (6 bases). Input material: naive CD4+ T cells sorted from blood. Stated subset: CD45RA+ positively selected. The CDR3 region is CASSHGTTSTDTQYF. The DNA of the CDR3 is TGTGCCAGCTCTCACGGGACAACGAGCACAGATACGCAGTATTTT.